This T cell receptor beta chain comes out of a study of T cells in Graves' hyperthyroidism and ophthalmopathy. General observations from the study: Peripheral blood also featured most of the thyroid clonotypes expanded above 0.001. Ophthalmopathy could be told apart from stable hyperthyroidism with a 13 V-J model.

Germline V CDR1 and CDR2: DFQATT, SNEGSKA (reference sequence). V trimming: 0 bases; J trimming: 0 bases; junction bases outside the gene matches: 10. There are 19 residues in the CDR3. This clonotype was observed at least ten times. Its antigen is not identified. The investigators amplified TCR beta CDR3 regions from RNA transcripts. During a first-round RT-PCR of the TCR CDR3, the HTBI primer set was used. Via MiXCR, TCRdb re-called the multiplex PCR reads, giving one row per CDR3 protein. The sample yields about 250,000 distinct CDR3 sequences, almost 25% seen once. The sample taken for sequencing was blood. The TCR originated in a woman aged 40 to 50 with Graves' ophthalmopathy. The rearrangement joins TRBV20-1 to TRBJ1-5; TRBD1 matches at 11 bases. The CDR3 sequence: CSARDKRTGGPYSNQPQHF. DNA of the CDR3: TGCAGTGCTAGAGATAAGAGGACAGGGGGCCCCTATAGCAATCAGCCCCAGCATTTT.